This T cell receptor (beta chain) stems from a study of vaccination and CD4 T cells after COVID-19. On the study more broadly: Blood was drawn a median around 70 days post second dose, range 14 to 241.

The Oncomine TCR Beta short-read assay was applied to DNA of cultured CD4+ T cells. Cultures of CD4+ T cells served as the source for extracting genomic DNA. TCRdb independently ran MiXCR on the PCR reads; one entry per CDR3 protein. The sample consists of more than 7,000 distinct CDR3 sequences, approximately 61% of them appearing once. The treatment denotes: roughly 10-day PBMC culture with coronavirus spike peptide pools or control peptides (ViraFEST assay). Details on this clonotype: Its antigen remains unidentified.

Source: cultured CD4+ T cells from blood, taken after SARS-CoV-2 vaccination. The TCR comes from a human donor with COVID-19.

As DNA, the CDR3 is TGCGCCAGCTCCTCGATATCGGAGACCCAGTACTTC. Its protein product is CASSSISETQYF. The chain recombines TRBV10-2 with TRBJ2-5; D is unclear. Trimming stripped 8 bases from V and 5 bases from J, with 12 bases between. The CDR3 is 12 residues long. Germline V gives CDR1 WSHSY, CDR2 SAAADI.